This T cell receptor beta chain derives from a study of shared clonotypes between healthy human individuals (dated by TCRdb to about 2020). Background for the entire study: Two women and a few men aged 18 to 49 years were included in the cohort. Between about 0.9 and 8.9 billion PBMCs per donor were obtained by leukapheresis. To increase sequencing depth and limit assay-specific biases, TCR repertoire library preparation and sequencing were carried out by different laboratories using diverse techniques. To estimate repertoire size and how much clonotype sharing occurs between individuals, the study deeply sequenced the blood TCR repertoires of five healthy adults. For each donor, three plates each were used for CD4 naive and CD4 memory, two plates were used for CD8 naive, and one plate was used for CD8 memory.

A remark on this clone: The antigen it recognizes is unknown. No base quality values were provided; no much bigger clone lies one nucleotide off.

According to the germline V gene (reference sequence), CDR1 reads MNHEY and CDR2 reads SMNVEV. V sheds 5 bases and J sheds 7 bases, leaving 15 bases between their ends. Spanning cysteine to phenylalanine, the CDR3 consists of 14 amino acids. The CDR3 DNA has 42 bases and is translated from base 1. The full study reports these points: Incomplete sequencing was indicated by rarefaction of sorted-subset datasets, despite the large sequencing depth. Sampling was restricted to blood, and TCR repertoires in tissue are likely to differ from TCR repertoires in blood. The small number of donors limited the genetic and exposure-history diversity represented. Naive subsets generally had larger estimated clonotype richness than memory subsets. Higher generation probabilities were observed for clonotypes shared by all four sorted-subset donors than for non-shared clonotypes. Pairwise subsampling indicated that sequencing depth was expected to affect the degree of clonotype sharing among donors. When several donors were compared, the shared fraction of clonotypes was around 4.6% for naive CD4, around 3.5% for naive CD8, more than 2% for memory CD4, and roughly 0.4% for memory CD8.

Donors were healthy HIV-negative adults with no recently reported acute infections or vaccinations. Every donor was a Caucasian adult residing in Nashville, Tennessee, USA. Magnetic negative selection was used to enrich CD4+ T cells, after which naive cells were positively selected on CD45RA and the negative fraction became the memory subset. Blood was collected by leukapheresis, and PBMCs were isolated by Ficoll-Histopaque density gradient centrifugation and then cryopreserved in liquid nitrogen vapor phase. Analytical flow cytometry was used to check the purity and quantity of every magnetically sorted T cell population. From each sorted fraction, genomic DNA was isolated and quantified by UV absorbance on a Nanodrop 2000c. Using the deep immunoSEQ assay, TCR CDR3 regions were amplified from genomic DNA by multiplex PCR. For each cell subset, the extracted genomic DNA was distributed evenly across all wells of several immunoSEQ 96-well plates, and each plate served as one replicate. For sorted subsets, each replicate PCR was loaded with approximately 0.2 ug genomic DNA, equivalent to 25,000 to 35,000 T cell genomes. The purified libraries were quantified using a Qubit 3.0 fluorometer, sized with a Bioanalyzer 2100, and then quantified again using the KAPA Library Quantification kit. Every immunoSEQ 96-well plate was sequenced on a separate single-read 150-cycle Illumina NextSeq 550 flow cell. Processing in the source paper ran as follows. Because the immunoSEQ output included only junctional sequences and no quality scores, the filtering could not be the same as the filtering used for full-length reads. To assign V/J genes and CDR3, sequences were annotated using PyIR, a Python wrapper for IgBLAST v1.9, with IMGT germline references. Reads were filtered out if the reads had weak V/J assignments (E-value above 1e-6), no CDR3, stop codons, out-of-frame junctions, or ambiguous translated residues. V3J clonotypes were defined as sequences sharing the same inferred V gene, J gene, and CDR3 amino acid sequence. To compute the percentage overlap between repertoires, the number of shared unique clonotypes was divided by the size of the smaller repertoire. Repertoire richness was assessed with RTK rarefaction, the Chao1 estimator, and Recon v2.1 estimates of unobserved clonotypes. Generation probabilities for all TCRbeta clonotypes obtained by the gDNA method from a handful of donors were computed using OLGA. This is the immuneACCESS table as TCRdb keeps it, with only in-frame sequences that have V and J called. A part of the clones is gone; compared with another copy, unresolved V genes explain less than half, and the rest is unexplained. V and J calls and clone size are given by that table; D and trimming were obtained from the DNA. This sample comprises over a million clones, more than 95% of them detected only once. Approximately 1% of the sample comes from the top ten.

The rearrangement joined TRBV27 to TRBJ2-1; too little of a D gene remains to name it. The sequencing sample was made of naive CD4+ T cells sorted from blood. This specimen's cell subset or site label, per the study, means: CD45RA+ positively selected. This clonotype was sampled from a man aged 25 to 40 in good health. The CDR3 is CASSPARPGNEQFF. The DNA reads TGTGCCAGCAGTCCCGCCCGACCTGGGAATGAGCAGTTCTTC.